This TCR beta chain emerged from a study of cytomegalovirus exposure and HLA in healthy donors. Germline loops: CDR1 SGHRS, CDR2 YFSETQ. This CDR3 comprises 13 residues. J lost 3 bases, V lost 7 bases, and 6 bases had no gene match. With 60 Vbeta and 13 Jbeta primers, the PCR was carried out. Measured with immunoSEQ multiplex PCR; TCRdb has only the in-frame clones, and not every one. In the table there are around 150,000 clones, approximately 77% of which are singletons. This TCR was recovered from a woman aged 40 to 55 in good health and CMV-seronegative. Source material: PBMCs. The rearrangement links TRBV5-1 to TRBJ1-1; 7 nucleotides align to TRBD1. The CDR3 loop reads CASRQGGYTEAFF. In DNA, the CDR3 is TGCGCCAGCCGACAGGGCGGGTACACTGAAGCTTTCTTT.